The source of this T cell receptor beta chain is a study of T cells expressing NK-cell markers. At the level of the study: Sorted CD3+CD56-NKG2C+, CD3+CD56+NKG2C- and CD3+CD56+NKG2C+ T cells were the source of the TCR beta repertoires. Regarding the study as a whole: What remained unclear was the HCMV specificity of expanded NKG2C+ T cell clones.

In germline, CDR1 is DFQATT, CDR2 SNEGSKA (reference sequence). CDR3 size: 15 residues. TCRdb reprocessed the 5' RACE reads and stores each CDR3 protein as one record, lacking DNA. This repertoire includes hundreds of thousands of distinct CDR3 sequences. On this clonotype itself: Its antigen is still unknown.

The TCR was taken from a man aged 18 to 30 in good health. The chain joins TRBV20-1 to TRBJ2-4; there is no DNA to check the TCRdb D call of TRBD1. What was sequenced was blood T cells: a sorted CD56 or NKG2C T cell subset, CD4+ or CD8+ T cells, or bulk PBMC T cells (not recorded which). The CDR3 is CSARGGGMAKNIQYF.